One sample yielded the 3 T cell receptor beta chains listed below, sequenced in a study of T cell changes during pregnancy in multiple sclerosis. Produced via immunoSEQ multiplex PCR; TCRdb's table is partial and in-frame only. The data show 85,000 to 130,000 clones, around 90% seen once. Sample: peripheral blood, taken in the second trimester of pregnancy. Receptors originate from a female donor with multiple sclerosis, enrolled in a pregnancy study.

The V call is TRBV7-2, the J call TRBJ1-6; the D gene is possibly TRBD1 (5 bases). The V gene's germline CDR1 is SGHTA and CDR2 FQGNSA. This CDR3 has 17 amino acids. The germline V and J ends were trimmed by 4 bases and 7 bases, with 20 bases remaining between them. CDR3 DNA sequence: TGTGCCAGCAGCTCCTTACCCACCCAGGGCCCCAATTCACCCCTCCACTTT. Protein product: CASSSLPTQGPNSPLHF.

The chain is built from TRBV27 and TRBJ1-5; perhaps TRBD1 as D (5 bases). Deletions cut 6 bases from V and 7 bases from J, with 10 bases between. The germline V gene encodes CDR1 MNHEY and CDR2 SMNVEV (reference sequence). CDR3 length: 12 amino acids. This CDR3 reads CASRQVGQPQHF. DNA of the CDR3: TGTGCCAGCAGACAGGTAGGACAGCCCCAGCATTTT.

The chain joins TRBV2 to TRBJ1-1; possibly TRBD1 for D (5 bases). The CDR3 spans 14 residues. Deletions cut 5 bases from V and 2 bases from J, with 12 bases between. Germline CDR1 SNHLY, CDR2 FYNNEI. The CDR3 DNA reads TGTGCCAGCAGTTTAGACAGACTCAACACTGAAGCTTTCTTT. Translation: CASSLDRLNTEAFF. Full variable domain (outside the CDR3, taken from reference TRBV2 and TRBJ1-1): EPEVTQTPSHQVTQMGQEVILRCVPISNHLYFYWYRQILGQKVEFLVSFYNNEISEKSEIFDDQFSVERPDGSNFTLKIRSTKLEDSAMYFCASSLDRLNTEAFFGQGTRLTVV.